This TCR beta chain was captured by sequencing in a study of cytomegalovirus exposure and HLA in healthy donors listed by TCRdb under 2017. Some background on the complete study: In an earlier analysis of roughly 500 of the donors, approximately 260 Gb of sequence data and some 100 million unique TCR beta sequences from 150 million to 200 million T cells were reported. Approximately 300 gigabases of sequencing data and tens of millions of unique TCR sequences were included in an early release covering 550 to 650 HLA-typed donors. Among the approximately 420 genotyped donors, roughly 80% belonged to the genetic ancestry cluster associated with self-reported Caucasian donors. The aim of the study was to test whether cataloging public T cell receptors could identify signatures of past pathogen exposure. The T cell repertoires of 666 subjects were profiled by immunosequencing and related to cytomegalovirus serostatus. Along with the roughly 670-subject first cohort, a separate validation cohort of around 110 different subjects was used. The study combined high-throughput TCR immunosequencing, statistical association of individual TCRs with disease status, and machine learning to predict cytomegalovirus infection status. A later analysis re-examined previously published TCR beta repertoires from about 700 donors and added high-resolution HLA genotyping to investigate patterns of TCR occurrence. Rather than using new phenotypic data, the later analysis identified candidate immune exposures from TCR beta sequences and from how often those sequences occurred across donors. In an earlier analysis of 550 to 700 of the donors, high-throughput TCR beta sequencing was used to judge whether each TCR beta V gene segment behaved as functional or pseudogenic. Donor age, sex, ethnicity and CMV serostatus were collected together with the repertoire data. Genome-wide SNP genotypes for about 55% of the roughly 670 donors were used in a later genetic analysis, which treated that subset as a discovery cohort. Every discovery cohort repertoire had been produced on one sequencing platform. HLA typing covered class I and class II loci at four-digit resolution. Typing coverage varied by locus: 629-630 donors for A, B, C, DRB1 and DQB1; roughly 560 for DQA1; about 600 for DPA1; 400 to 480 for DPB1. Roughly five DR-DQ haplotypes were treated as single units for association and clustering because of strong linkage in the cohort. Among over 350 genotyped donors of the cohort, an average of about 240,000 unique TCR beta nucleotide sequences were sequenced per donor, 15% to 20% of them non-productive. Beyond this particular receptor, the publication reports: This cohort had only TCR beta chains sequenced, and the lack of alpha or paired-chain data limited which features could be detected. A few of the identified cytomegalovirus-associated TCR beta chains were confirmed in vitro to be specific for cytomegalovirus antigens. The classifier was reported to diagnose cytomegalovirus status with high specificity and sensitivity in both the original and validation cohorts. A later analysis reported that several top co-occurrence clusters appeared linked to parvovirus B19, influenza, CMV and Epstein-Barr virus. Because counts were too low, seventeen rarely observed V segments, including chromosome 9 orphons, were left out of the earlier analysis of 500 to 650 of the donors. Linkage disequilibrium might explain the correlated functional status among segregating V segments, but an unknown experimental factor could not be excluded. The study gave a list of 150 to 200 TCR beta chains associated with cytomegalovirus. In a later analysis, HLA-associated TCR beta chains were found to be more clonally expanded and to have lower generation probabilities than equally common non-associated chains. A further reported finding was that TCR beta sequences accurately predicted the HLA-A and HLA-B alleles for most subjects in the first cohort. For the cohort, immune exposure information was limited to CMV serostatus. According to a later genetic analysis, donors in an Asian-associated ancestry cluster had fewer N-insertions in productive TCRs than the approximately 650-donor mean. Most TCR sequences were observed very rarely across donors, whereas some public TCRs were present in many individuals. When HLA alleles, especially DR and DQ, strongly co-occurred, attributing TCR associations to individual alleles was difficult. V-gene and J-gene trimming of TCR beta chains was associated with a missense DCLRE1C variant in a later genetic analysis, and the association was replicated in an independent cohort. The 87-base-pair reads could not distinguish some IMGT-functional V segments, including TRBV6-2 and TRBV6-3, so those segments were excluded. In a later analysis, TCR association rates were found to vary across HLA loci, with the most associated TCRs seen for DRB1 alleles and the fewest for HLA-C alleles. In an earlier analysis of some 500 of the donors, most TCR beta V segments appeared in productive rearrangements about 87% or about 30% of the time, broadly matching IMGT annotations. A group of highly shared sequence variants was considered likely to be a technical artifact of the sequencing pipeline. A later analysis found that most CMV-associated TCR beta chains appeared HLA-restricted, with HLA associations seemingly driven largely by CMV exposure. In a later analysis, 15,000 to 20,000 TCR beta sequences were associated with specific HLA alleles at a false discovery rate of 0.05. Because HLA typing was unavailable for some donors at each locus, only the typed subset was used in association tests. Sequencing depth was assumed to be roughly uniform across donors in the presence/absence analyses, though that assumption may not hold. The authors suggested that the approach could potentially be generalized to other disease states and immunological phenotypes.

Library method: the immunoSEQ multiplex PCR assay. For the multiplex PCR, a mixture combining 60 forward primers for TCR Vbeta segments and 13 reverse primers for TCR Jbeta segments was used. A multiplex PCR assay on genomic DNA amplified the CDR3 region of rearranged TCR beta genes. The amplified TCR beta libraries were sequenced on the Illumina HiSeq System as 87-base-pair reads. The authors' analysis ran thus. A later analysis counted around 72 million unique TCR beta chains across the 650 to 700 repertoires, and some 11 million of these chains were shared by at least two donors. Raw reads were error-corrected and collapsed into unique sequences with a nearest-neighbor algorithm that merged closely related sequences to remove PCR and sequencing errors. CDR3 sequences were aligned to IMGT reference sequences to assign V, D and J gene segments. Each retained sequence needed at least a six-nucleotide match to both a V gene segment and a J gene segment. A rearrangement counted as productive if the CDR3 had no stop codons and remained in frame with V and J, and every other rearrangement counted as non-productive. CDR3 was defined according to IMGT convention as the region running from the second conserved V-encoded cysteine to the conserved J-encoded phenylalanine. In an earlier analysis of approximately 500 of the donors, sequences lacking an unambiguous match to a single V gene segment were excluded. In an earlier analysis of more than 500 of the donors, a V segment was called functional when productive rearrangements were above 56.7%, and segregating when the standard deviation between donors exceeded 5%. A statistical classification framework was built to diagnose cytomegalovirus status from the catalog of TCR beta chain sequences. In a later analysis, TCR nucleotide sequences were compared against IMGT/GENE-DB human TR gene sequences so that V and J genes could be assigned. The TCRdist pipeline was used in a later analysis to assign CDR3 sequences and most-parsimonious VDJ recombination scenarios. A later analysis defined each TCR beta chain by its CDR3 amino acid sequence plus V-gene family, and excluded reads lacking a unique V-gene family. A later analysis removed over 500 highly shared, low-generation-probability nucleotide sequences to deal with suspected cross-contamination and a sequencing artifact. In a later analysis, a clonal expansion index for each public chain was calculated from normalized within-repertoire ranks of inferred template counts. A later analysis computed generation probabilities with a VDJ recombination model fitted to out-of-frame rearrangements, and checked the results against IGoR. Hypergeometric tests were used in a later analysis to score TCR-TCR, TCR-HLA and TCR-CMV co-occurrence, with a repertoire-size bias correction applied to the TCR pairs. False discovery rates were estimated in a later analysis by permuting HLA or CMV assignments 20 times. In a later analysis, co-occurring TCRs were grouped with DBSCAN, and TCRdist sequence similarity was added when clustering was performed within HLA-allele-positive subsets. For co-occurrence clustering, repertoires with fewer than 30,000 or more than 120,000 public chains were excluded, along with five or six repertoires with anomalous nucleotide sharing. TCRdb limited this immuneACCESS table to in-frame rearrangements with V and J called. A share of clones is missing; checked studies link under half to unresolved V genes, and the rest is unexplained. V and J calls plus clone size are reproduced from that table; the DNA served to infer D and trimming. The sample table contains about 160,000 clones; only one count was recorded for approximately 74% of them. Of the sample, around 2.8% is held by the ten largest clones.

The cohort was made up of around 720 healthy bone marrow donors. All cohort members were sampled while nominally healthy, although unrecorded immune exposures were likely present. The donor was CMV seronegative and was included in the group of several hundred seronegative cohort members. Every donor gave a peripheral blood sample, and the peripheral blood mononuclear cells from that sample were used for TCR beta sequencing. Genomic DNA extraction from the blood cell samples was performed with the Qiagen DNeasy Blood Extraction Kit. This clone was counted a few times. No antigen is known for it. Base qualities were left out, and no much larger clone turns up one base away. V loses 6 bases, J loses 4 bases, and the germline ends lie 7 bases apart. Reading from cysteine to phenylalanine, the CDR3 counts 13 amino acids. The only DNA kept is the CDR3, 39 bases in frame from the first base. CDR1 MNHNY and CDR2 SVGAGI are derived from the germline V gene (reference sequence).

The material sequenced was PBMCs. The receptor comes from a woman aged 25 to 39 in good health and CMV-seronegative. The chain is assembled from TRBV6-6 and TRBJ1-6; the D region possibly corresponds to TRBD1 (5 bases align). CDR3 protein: CASRGTYNSPLHF. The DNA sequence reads TGTGCCAGCAGAGGGACTTATAATTCACCCCTCCACTTT.